What follows are 18 T cell receptor beta chains derived from one specimen sequenced in a study of cytomegalovirus exposure and HLA in healthy donors. PCR primers comprised 60 Vbeta and 13 Jbeta primers. TCRdb's copy holds only in-frame clones and misses some; the assay was immunoSEQ multiplex PCR. The sample consists of under 200,000 clones, roughly 80% of them appearing once. Sequenced sample: PBMCs. The source of these receptors is a male donor in good health and CMV-seropositive.

This clone was counted a few times. The germline gene is not matched at one end of the junction; a read error may be the cause. V usage is TRBV27 and J usage is TRBJ2-6, with 7 bases aligning to TRBD2. Germline CDR1 reads MNHEY; CDR2 reads SMNVEV (reference sequence). This CDR3 spans 16 amino acids. This CDR3 reads CASRSGVGSGANGLTF. In nucleotides, the CDR3 is TGTGCCAGCAGGAGCGGGGTCGGGTCTGGGGCCAACGGCCTGACTTTC. Drawing the rest from reference TRBV27 and TRBJ2-6, the complete variable domain is EAQVTQNPRYLITVTGKKLTVTCSQNMNHEYMSWYRQDPGLGLRQIYYSMNVEVTDKGDVPEGYKVSRKEKRNFPLILESPSPNQTSLYFCASRSGVGSGANGLTFGAGSRLTVL.

The chain couples TRBV27 to TRBJ2-7, with D possibly TRBD2 on 7 matching bases. The CDR3 is 15 amino acids. V dropped 1 base and J dropped 5 bases, with 15 bases sitting between them. Germline V gene sequence: CDR1 MNHEY, CDR2 SMNVEV (reference sequence). This CDR3 reads CASSLLGGASDEQYF. CDR3 nucleotides: TGTGCCAGCAGTTTATTAGGGGGGGCCTCGGACGAGCAGTACTTC.

The V and J genes are TRBV5-1 and TRBJ2-1; a possible D gene is TRBD1 (6 bases). Germline V gene data show CDR1 as SGHRS and CDR2 as YFSETQ. The CDR3 has 17 residues. Trimming took off 1 base at V and 1 base at J, with 15 bases between the two ends. CDR3 nucleotide sequence: TGCGCCAGCAGCTTGCCGGTCGGGACAAGGTCCTACAATGAGCAGTTCTTC. Residues: CASSLPVGTRSYNEQFF.

The V and J genes are TRBV5-1 and TRBJ1-2; 8 nucleotides line up with TRBD1. This CDR3 is built from 14 residues. Germline assignment: CDR1 SGHRS and CDR2 YFSETQ. The junction had 5 bases not matched to a gene; V was cut back by 4 bases and J by 3 bases. The CDR3 is CASSTPGQDYGYTF. As DNA, the CDR3 is TGCGCCAGCAGCACGCCGGGACAGGACTATGGCTACACCTTC.

Concerning this clone: A read error may account for a junction end that differs from germline. Additional DNA sequences in this sample encode the identical CDR3. This sequence joins TRBV5-4 and TRBJ1-5, with 9 positions matching TRBD1. CDR1 is SGHNT, CDR2 YYREEE, per germline (reference sequence). There are 18 residues in the CDR3. The CDR3: CASSLGPGQGLGNQLQHF. CDR3 DNA: TGTGCCAGCAGCTTGGGTCCAGGACAGGGGTTGGGCAATCAGCTCCAGCATTTT.

The chain recombines TRBV6-1 with TRBJ1-2; D is possibly TRBD1 (6 bases). V lost 4 bases, J lost 3 bases, and 12 bases lay in between. CDR1 and CDR2 (germline): MNHNS, SASEGT. The CDR3 has 14 residues. This CDR3 is CASSVFYRDYGYTF. In nucleotides, the CDR3 is TGTGCCAGCAGTGTATTTTACAGGGACTATGGCTACACCTTC.

The genes are TRBV9 and TRBJ1-1; TRBD1 might be the D (5 bases). The CDR3 loop spans 16 amino acids. Trimming took 3 bases from V and 0 from J, leaving 15 bases between them. Per germline, CDR1 SGDLS and CDR2 YYNGEE. The CDR3 DNA follows: TGTGCCAGCAGCGCGGGCCGGGGGTGGGTGAACACTGAAGCTTTCTTT. This gives the protein CASSAGRGWVNTEAFF.

The chain has TRBV9 and TRBJ1-3; maybe TRBD1 (6 bases). The germline gives CDR1 SGDLS, CDR2 YYNGEE. This CDR3 is 16 amino acids long. The ends were cut back, 3 bases at V and 3 bases at J, with 16 bases in the middle. As DNA, the CDR3 is TGTGCCAGCAGCGCCTTCCCCACAGGGAATGGAAACACCATATATTTT. This gives the protein CASSAFPTGNGNTIYF.

This clone was recorded a few times. The junction departs from the called germline gene at one end, perhaps through a read error. The chain couples TRBV30 to TRBJ2-6; 7 bases map to TRBD1. Germline CDR1 GTSNPN, CDR2 SVGIG (reference sequence). CDR3 length equals 14 residues. The CDR3 region is CAWDRAAGANGLTF. The CDR3 DNA reads TGTGCCTGGGACAGGGCCGCTGGGGCCAACGGCCTGACTTTC.

The chain couples TRBV4-3 to TRBJ2-2; TRBD2 agrees at 7 bases. Germline CDR1 reads LGHNA; CDR2 reads YSLEER. CDR3 length: 15 residues. J was trimmed by 7 bases and V by 1 base; bases with no gene match: 6. The CDR3, as DNA: TGCGCCAGCAGCCAAGCGAGGACTAGTCACGGGGAGCTGTTTTTT. Its protein product is CASSQARTSHGELFF.

The chain joins TRBV5-1 to TRBJ2-5; D remains ambiguous. The V end lost 4 bases, the J end lost 4 bases, and 11 bases lay between the germline ends. Per the germline V gene, CDR1 is SGHRS and CDR2 is YFSETQ. The length of the CDR3 is 13 residues. DNA of the CDR3: TGCGCCAGCAGCCTGGCCCTTCTAGAGACCCAGTACTTC. This encodes CASSLALLETQYF.

The chain has TRBV28 and TRBJ2-1; 12 nucleotides align to TRBD2. V lost 4 bases and J lost 6; bases outside the gene matches: 13. Germline V gives CDR1 MDHEN, CDR2 SYDVKM. The CDR3 is made up of 18 amino acids. The CDR3 bases are TGTGCCAGCAGTTCACCACTAGCGGGAGGCAATAGGTTCAATGAGCAGTTCTTC. This codes for CASSSPLAGGNRFNEQFF.

This clone appeared a few times. This chain uses TRBV7-9 with TRBJ1-1; D not resolved. This CDR3 has 14 residues. Trimming cost V 1 base and J 7 bases, with 13 bases left between them. CDR1 SEHNR and CDR2 FQNEAQ come from the germline V gene (reference sequence). The CDR3 nucleotides read TGTGCCAGCAGCTTAGGGAGGGCAGAGCATGAAGCTTTCTTT. Translated, it gives CASSLGRAEHEAFF. Full variable domain (remainder filled in from reference TRBV7-9 and TRBJ1-1): DTGVSQNPRHKITKRGQNVTFRCDPISEHNRLYWYRQTLGQGPEFLTYFQNEAQLEKSRLLSDRFSAERPKGSFSTLEIQRTEQGDSAMYLCASSLGRAEHEAFFGQGTRLTVV.

The CDR3, as DNA: TGCGCCAGCAGCCTTGAGCGCGGACAGGGAAACAATCAGCCCCAGCATTTT. Translating it yields CASSLERGQGNNQPQHF. V is TRBV4-3 and J is TRBJ1-5, with TRBD1 identical over 8 bases. The germline CDR1 and CDR2 sequences are LGHNA and YSLEER. The CDR3 has 17 amino acids. Unmatched junction bases numbered 11, after V lost 4 bases and J lost 3 bases.

As to this clone: At one boundary the junction diverges from the germline segment, which might be a read error. The chain uses TRBV29-1 and TRBJ1-1; no firm D call. The V gene's germline CDR1 is SQVTM and CDR2 ANQGSEA. This CDR3 has 11 amino acids. The CDR3 loop is CSVEWSPAAYF. CDR3 sequence (DNA): TGCAGCGTTGAATGGTCCCCTGCGGCGTACTTT.

Comment on this clone: One junction end disagrees with the germline gene, perhaps due to a read error. This chain connects TRBV19 to TRBJ2-6, with 7 bases that match TRBD1. In germline, CDR1 is LNHDA, CDR2 SQIVND (reference sequence). The CDR3 consists of 15 residues. CDR3 loop: CASSIGTAGANGLTF. The CDR3 bases are TGTGCCAGTAGTATCGGGACAGCTGGGGCCAACGGCCTGACTTTC.

The genes are TRBV19 and TRBJ2-7, with a weak D call TRBD2 (6 bases). Germline values: CDR1 LNHDA, CDR2 SQIVND (reference sequence). This CDR3 has 17 residues. Trimming left V 1 base short and J 2 bases short, with 18 bases between. The CDR3 here is CASSIGHQLARTYEQYF. CDR3 nucleotides: TGTGCCAGTAGTATAGGCCATCAACTAGCTCGTACCTACGAGCAGTACTTC.

This clone has just a few counts. V is TRBV19 and J is TRBJ2-1, with 8 bases aligning to TRBD2. The CDR3 runs to 16 residues. The ends lost 3 bases at V and 5 bases at J; junction bases unmatched: 9. Germline CDR1 LNHDA, CDR2 SQIVND (reference sequence). CDR3: CASSISPGTRNNEQFF. CDR3 nucleotide sequence: TGTGCCAGTAGTATTAGCCCGGGGACTAGGAACAATGAGCAGTTCTTC.